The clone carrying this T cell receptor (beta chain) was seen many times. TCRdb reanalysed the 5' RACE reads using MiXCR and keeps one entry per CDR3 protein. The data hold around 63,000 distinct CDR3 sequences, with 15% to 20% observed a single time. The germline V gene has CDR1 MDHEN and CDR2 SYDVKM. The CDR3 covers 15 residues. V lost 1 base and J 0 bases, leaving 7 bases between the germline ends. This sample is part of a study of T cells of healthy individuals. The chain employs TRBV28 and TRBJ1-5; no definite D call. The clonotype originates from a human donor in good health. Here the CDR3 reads CASSLSQYSNQPQHF. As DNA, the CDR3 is TGTGCCAGCAGTTTATCACAGTATAGCAATCAGCCCCAGCATTTT. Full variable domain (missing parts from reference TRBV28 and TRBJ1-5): DVKVTQSSRYLVKRTGEKVFLECVQDMDHENMFWYRQDPGLGLRLIYFSYDVKMKEKGDIPEGYSVSREKKERFSLILESASTNQTSMYLCASSLSQYSNQPQHFGDGTRLSIL.